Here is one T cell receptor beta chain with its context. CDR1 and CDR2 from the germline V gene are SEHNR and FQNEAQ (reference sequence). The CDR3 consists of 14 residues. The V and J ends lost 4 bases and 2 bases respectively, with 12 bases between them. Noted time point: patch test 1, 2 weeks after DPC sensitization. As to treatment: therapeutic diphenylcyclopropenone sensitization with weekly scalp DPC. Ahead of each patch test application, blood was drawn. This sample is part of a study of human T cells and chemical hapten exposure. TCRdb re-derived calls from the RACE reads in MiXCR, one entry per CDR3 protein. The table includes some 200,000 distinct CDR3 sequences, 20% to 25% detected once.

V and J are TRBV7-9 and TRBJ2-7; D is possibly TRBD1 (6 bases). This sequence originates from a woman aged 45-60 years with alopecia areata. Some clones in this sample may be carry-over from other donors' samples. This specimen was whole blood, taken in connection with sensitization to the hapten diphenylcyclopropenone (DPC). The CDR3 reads CASSWDTGPYEQYF. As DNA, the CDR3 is TGTGCCAGCAGCTGGGACACCGGACCCTACGAGCAGTACTTC.